This T cell receptor (beta chain) was captured by sequencing in a study of graft-versus-host responses after intestinal transplantation. Across the study: Recipients got multivisceral, liver-intestinal, or isolated intestinal transplants. Following induction with anti-thymocyte globulin, all recipients were given tacrolimus and steroids for around three years. Study-wide points: Early post-transplant HvG declines showed an association with peak circulating GvH clone levels. Detection of GvH clones occurred in recipient marrow, and some had their first appearance in ileum or blood.

On this clone: Its specificity is not known.

Sequencing used immunoSEQ multiplex PCR; TCRdb keeps in-frame clones, though not all of them. The repertoire consists of over 90,000 clones, with under 95% occurring once and the leading ten covering roughly 1%. Germline V gene sequence: CDR1 SNHLY, CDR2 FYNNEI. The CDR3 runs to 15 residues. The V and J ends lost 6 bases and 4 bases respectively, with 16 bases between them. The sequencing here drew on unstimulated CD8+ T cells sorted from spleen or lymph node cells, taken before intestinal transplant. This TCR came from a human donor who received an intestinal transplant. The J gene is TRBJ2-1, the V gene TRBV2; D perhaps matches TRBD2 (6 bases). The CDR3 bases are TGTGCCAGCAGAGCAGGGCTCGGAGGGTACAATGAGCAGTTCTTC. It codes for CASRAGLGGYNEQFF.